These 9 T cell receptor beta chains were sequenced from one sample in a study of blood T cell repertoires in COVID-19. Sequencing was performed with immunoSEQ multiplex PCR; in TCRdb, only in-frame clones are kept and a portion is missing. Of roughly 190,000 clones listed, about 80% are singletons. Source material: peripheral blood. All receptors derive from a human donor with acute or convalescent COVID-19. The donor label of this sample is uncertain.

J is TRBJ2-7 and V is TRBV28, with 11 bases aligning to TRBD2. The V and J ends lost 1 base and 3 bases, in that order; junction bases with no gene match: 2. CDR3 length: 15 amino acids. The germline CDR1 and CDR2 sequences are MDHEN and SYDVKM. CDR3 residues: CASSLSTSGDYEQYF. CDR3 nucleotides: TGTGCCAGCAGTTTATCGACTAGCGGGGACTACGAGCAGTACTTC.

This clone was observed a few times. The CDR3 DNA follows: TGTGCCAGCAGCTCCGGGACAGGGGGCAACTATGGCTACACCTTC. Protein: CASSSGTGGNYGYTF. The chain recombines TRBV7-9 with TRBJ1-2; TRBD1 agrees at 12 bases. Per the germline V gene, CDR1 is SEHNR and CDR2 is FQNEAQ (reference sequence). The ends lost 4 bases at V and 2 bases at J; junction bases unmatched: 2. The CDR3 is 15 residues long.

The DNA of the CDR3 is TGTGCCTGGAGTGTAAAGGGGGCGGACTATGGCTACACCTTC. It specifies CAWSVKGADYGYTF. This rearrangement joins TRBV30 to TRBJ1-2, with 7 positions matching TRBD1. The CDR3 spans 14 residues. The ends lost 0 bases at V and 3 bases at J; junction bases unmatched: 4. Germline CDR1 and CDR2: GTSNPN and SVGIG (reference sequence). Together with reference TRBV30 and TRBJ1-2, the CDR3 gives the full variable domain: SQTIHQWPATLVQPVGSPLSLECTVEGTSNPNLYWYRQAAGRGLQLLFYSVGIGQISSEVPQNLSASRPQDRQFILSSKKLLLSDSGFYLCAWSVKGADYGYTFGSGTRLTVV.

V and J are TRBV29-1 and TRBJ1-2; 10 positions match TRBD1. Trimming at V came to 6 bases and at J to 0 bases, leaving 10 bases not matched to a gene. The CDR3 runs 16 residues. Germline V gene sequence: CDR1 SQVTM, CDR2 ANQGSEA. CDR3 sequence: CSVAGTGALANYGYTF. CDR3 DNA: TGCAGCGTGGCCGGGACAGGGGCCCTAGCTAACTATGGCTACACCTTC.

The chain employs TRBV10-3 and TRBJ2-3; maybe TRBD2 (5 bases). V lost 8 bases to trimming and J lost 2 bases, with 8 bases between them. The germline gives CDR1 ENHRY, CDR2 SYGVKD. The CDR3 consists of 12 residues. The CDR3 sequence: CAIRETTDTQYF. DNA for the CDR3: TGTGCCATCCGGGAAACCACAGATACGCAGTATTTT.

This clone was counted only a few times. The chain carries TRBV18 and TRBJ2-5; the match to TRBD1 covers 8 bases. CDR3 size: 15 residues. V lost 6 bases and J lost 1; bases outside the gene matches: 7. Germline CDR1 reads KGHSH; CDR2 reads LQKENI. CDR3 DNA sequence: TGTGCCAGCTCGGGGGACAGGAATTTCCAAGAGACCCAGTACTTC. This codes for CASSGDRNFQETQYF.

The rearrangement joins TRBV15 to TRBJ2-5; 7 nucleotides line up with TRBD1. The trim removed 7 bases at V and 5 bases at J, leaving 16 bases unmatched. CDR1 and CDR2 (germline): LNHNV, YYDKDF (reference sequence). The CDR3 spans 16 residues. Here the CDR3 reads CATTKGRGQRSETQYF. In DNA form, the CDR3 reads TGTGCCACCACCAAGGGAAGGGGACAGCGATCGGAGACCCAGTACTTC.

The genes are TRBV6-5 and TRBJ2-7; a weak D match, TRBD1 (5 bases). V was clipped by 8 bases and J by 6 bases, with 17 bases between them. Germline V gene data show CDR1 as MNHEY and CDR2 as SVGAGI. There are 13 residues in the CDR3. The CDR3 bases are TGTGCCAGCGAAGCAGGGTCCTTCGGCGAGCAGTACTTC. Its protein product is CASEAGSFGEQYF.

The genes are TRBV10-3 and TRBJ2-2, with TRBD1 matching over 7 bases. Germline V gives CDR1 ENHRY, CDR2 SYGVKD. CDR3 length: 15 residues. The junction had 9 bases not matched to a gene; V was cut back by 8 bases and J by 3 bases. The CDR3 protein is CAISRAGGDTGELFF. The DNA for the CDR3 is TGTGCCATCTCCAGAGCAGGGGGAGACACCGGGGAGCTGTTTTTT.